Listed below are T cell receptor beta chains from one sample, sequenced in a study of T cells expressing NK-cell markers. Reanalyzing the 5' RACE reads, TCRdb keeps one entry per CDR3 protein, without DNA. The specimen's table records a few hundred thousand distinct CDR3 sequences. The sequenced material came from blood T cells: a sorted CD56 or NKG2C T cell subset, CD4+ or CD8+ T cells, or bulk PBMC T cells (not recorded which). These receptors all stem from a man aged 18-70 years in good health. The CDR3 runs from the conserved cysteine through the conserved F or W.

CDR3,J,V
CATSELGTTKQYF,TRBJ2-7,TRBV15
CASSQTGPQETQYF,TRBJ2-5,TRBV4-1
CASSPYGRGVTLAKNIQYF,TRBJ2-4,TRBV28
CASSLVAGNNEQFF,TRBJ2-1,TRBV5-1
CASSHGRLASEQFF,TRBJ2-1,TRBV3-1
CASSRTSGKTDTQYF,TRBJ2-3,TRBV5-1
CSAKRQGPPNYGYTF,TRBJ1-2,TRBV20-1
CSVETSGKETQYF,TRBJ2-5,TRBV29-1
CASSFSKVETQYF,TRBJ2-5,TRBV27
CASSSRGAPYSTDTQYF,TRBJ2-3,TRBV4-2
CASSEMASYEQYF,TRBJ2-7,TRBV2
CASRYRGRRNTGELFF,TRBJ2-2,TRBV12-3/TRBV12-4
CASSYSGGLSVNTQYF,TRBJ2-3,TRBV6-5
CASSPRGARNYGYTF,TRBJ1-2,TRBV27
CASSLEGNSGETQYF,TRBJ2-5,TRBV5-1
CASSGNRRRPSGYGYTF,TRBJ1-2,TRBV6-1
CASSQLRTGAVSHEQFF,TRBJ2-1,TRBV3-1
CASSHTLGGSADTQYF,TRBJ2-3,TRBV4-2
CASSPYSGGRTDTQYF,TRBJ2-3,TRBV12-3/TRBV12-4
CASSWSPRGGAAYEQYF,TRBJ2-7,TRBV6-5
CASSPTRPYEQYF,TRBJ2-7,TRBV18
CASSRLSYEQYF,TRBJ2-7,TRBV21-1
CASSLDSGGGNEQFF,TRBJ2-1,TRBV7-7
CASHSPRQGSKSAGELFF,TRBJ2-2,TRBV27
CATSRGGDTGELFF,TRBJ2-2,TRBV15
CASTRDGIYEQYF,TRBJ2-7,TRBV6-6